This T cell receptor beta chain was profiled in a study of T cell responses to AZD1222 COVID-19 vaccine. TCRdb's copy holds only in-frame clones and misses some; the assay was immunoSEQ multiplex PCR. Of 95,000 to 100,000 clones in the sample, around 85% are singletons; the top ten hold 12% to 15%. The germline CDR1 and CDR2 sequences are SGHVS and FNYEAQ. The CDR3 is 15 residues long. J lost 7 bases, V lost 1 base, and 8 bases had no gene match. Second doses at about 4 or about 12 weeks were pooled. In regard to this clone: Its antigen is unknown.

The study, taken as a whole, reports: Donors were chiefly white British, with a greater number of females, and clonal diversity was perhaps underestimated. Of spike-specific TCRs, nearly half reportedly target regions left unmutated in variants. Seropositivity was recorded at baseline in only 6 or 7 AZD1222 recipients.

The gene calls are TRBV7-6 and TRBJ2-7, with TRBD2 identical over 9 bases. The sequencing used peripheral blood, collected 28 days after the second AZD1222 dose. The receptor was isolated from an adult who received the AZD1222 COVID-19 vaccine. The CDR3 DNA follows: TGTGCCAGCAGCTTAGGCGCGGGGGGGCATTTTGAGCAGTACTTC. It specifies CASSLGAGGHFEQYF. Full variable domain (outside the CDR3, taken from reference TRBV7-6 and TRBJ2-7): GAGVSQSPRYKVTKRGQDVALRCDPISGHVSLYWYRQALGQGPEFLTYFNYEAQQDKSGLPNDRFSAERPEGSISTLTIQRTEQRDSAMYRCASSLGAGGHFEQYFGPGTRLTVT.